The 10 T cell receptor beta chains below all came from one sample that was sequenced in a study of low-dose radiotherapy and immunotherapy resistance in tumors. Time point defined: before trial treatment. First-strand cDNA used TRAV- and TRBV-specific primers, covering alpha and beta chains. TCRs were amplified for roughly 20 PCR cycles with a constant-region primer and V-primer adapter. TCRdb reprocessed the reads with MiXCR, giving one entry per CDR3 protein. The sample lists almost 40,000 distinct CDR3 sequences; roughly 31% were seen once. Sequences were derived from PBMCs, sampled before treatment. All receptors derive from a male donor with gallbladder cancer.

In its sample, this clonotype ranks as medium-sized. This chain's CDR3 is CASKGRKEQYF. CDR3 nucleotide sequence: TGTGCCAGCAAGGGTCGGAAAGAGCAGTACTTC. V is TRBV28 and J is TRBJ2-7; no firm D call. The V end was cut by 7 bases, the J end by 7 bases, with 11 bases between. Looked up from germline, CDR1 is MDHEN and CDR2 is SYDVKM. The CDR3 runs 11 residues. Full variable domain (remainder filled in from reference TRBV28 and TRBJ2-7): DVKVTQSSRYLVKRTGEKVFLECVQDMDHENMFWYRQDPGLGLRLIYFSYDVKMKEKGDIPEGYSVSREKKERFSLILESASTNQTSMYLCASKGRKEQYFGPGTRLTVT.

The rearrangement links TRBV30 to TRBJ2-5; 8 positions match TRBD1. V dropped 3 bases and J dropped 4; count of bases not matched to a gene: 4. The germline gives CDR1 GTSNPN, CDR2 SVGIG (reference sequence). This CDR3 comprises 13 residues. CDR3 nucleotide sequence: TGTGCCTGGAGCTGGACAGGGTCAGAGACCCAGTACTTC. Translating gives CAWSWTGSETQYF. The full variable domain, in which reference TRBV30 and TRBJ2-5 provide the parts outside the CDR3, is SQTIHQWPATLVQPVGSPLSLECTVEGTSNPNLYWYRQAAGRGLQLLFYSVGIGQISSEVPQNLSASRPQDRQFILSSKKLLLSDSGFYLCAWSWTGSETQYFGPGTRLLVL.

There are many counts of this clonotype. V gene TRBV10-3 combines with J gene TRBJ2-5; no firm D call. V lost 2 bases, J lost 5 bases, and 9 bases lay in between. This CDR3 region has 13 residues. From germline, CDR1 is ENHRY and CDR2 SYGVKD. The CDR3 loop is CAISEPPRETQYF. Here the CDR3 DNA reads TGTGCCATCAGTGAGCCCCCACGGGAGACCCAGTACTTC.

By frequency in the sample, this clonotype is medium-sized. The chain joins TRBV6-2 or TRBV6-3 to TRBJ2-2; D not resolved. CDR1 and CDR2 (germline): MNHEY, SVGEGT. The CDR3 covers 14 residues. V lost 5 bases and J lost 0, with 7 bases in between. The CDR3 DNA sequence: TGTGCCAGCAGTGAAGGACCGAACACCGGGGAGCTGTTTTTT. It specifies CASSEGPNTGELFF.

The table lists this clonotype with many counts. The V call is TRBV29-1, the J call TRBJ1-1; unclear D gene. Germline V gives CDR1 SQVTM, CDR2 ANQGSEA. The CDR3 is 9 amino acids. Trimming left V 7 bases short and J 6 bases short, with 6 bases between. The CDR3 DNA follows: TGCAGCGCCCACCCTGAAGCTTTCTTT. Amino acid sequence: CSAHPEAFF.

This clonotype was seen repeatedly, ten times or more. The chain links TRBV21-1 to TRBJ2-1; the table's D gene call, TRBD1, was not cross checked with the DNA. TRBV21-1 is annotated as a pseudogene. This CDR3 comprises 12 residues. The CDR3 DNA reads TGTGCCAGCGAACAGGGGGCCTATGAGCAGTTCTTC. Encoded protein: CASEQGAYEQFF.

This clonotype has a single count. No DNA is shown, since the ends of the CDR3 on it are uncertain; the CDR3 is the one TCRdb lists. The chain has TRBV23-1 and TRBJ1-2; the table's TRBD1 call for D was not verified on the DNA. TRBV23-1 is identified as an open reading frame with a role that is uncertain. The CDR3 sequence runs 24 residues, both termini included. The CDR3 reads CASTNQTSMYLCASSAQGGDGYTF.

There are many counts of this clonotype. The gene calls are TRBV5-1 and TRBJ2-1; D is possibly TRBD2 (5 bases). This CDR3 contains 14 residues. Trimming left V 0 bases short and J 9 bases short, with 13 bases between. CDR1 and CDR2 from the germline V gene are SGHRS and YFSETQ. CDR3 residues: CASSLAVARGEQFF. The CDR3 bases are TGCGCCAGCAGCTTGGCCGTCGCCCGGGGTGAGCAGTTCTTC.

The chain uses TRBV7-6 and TRBJ2-5, with TRBD1 as a possible D gene (5 bases). V lost 3 bases and J 2 bases, leaving 10 bases between the germline ends. This CDR3 is 14 amino acids long. Germline V CDR1 and CDR2: SGHVS, FNYEAQ. For the CDR3, the DNA is TGTGCCAGCAGCTTCAGGGTAGGGCAAGAGACCCAGTACTTC. Protein product: CASSFRVGQETQYF.

About this clonotype itself: It differs at one base from a far larger clone, so likely a read error. This chain links TRBV4-3 with TRBJ2-1; 7 bases match TRBD2. Germline loops: CDR1 LGHNA, CDR2 YSLEER. V was pared by 1 base and J by 13 bases, with 10 bases of the junction left unmatched. The CDR3 has 14 residues. CDR3 nucleotide sequence: TGCGCCAGCAGCCAAGTTGCGGGGGAGGAGACCCAGTTCTTC. Translating it yields CASSQVAGEETQFF.